The entry below describes one TCR beta chain. In its sample, this clonotype was seen a few times. This receptor's antigen is unknown. No base quality values were provided; no much bigger clone lies one nucleotide off. Trimming takes 5 bases from V and 0 bases from J, and the germline ends sit 9 bases apart. As encoded in the germline V gene (reference sequence), CDR1 is LNHDA while CDR2 is SQIVND. The CDR3 measures 14 amino acids from cysteine to phenylalanine. The DNA shown is the 42-base CDR3, in frame from base 1. Sequencing relied on an Illumina NovaSeq 6000. TCR cDNA was synthesized by 5'RACE template switching, through which a universal primer site and unique molecular identifiers were introduced. Priming of cDNA synthesis was performed from both the TCR alpha and TCR beta constant segments. Two PCR steps were used to amplify libraries, with sample barcodes and sequencing adapters being added in the second step. Sequencing of libraries was performed on Illumina HiSeq 2500 (2x100 bp) or NovaSeq (2x150 bp). Processing in the source paper ran as follows. MIGEC was used to demultiplex reads and collapse the reads into UMI consensus sequences, and MiXCR was used for V(D)J alignment. Clonotypes responding to the vaccine were identified with edgeR on replicate PBMC samples, with the criteria of FDR below 0.01 and a log2 fold change above 5 up to day 15. CD4 or CD8 identity was assigned to each bulk clonotype according to whether the clonotype was present at higher abundance in the sequenced CD4 repertoire or the sequenced CD8 repertoire. The raw public reads went through TCRdb reprocessing: fastp at Q25, MiXCR clone calling, in-frame beta chains kept. When rows share a CDR3 protein, they turn into one entry using the most common DNA and genes. It is TCRdb's table, rather than the study itself, that gives the V and J calls and clone size. The sample contains about 320,000 distinct CDR3 sequences, roughly a tenth of them found a single time. The ten largest clones capture approximately 3% of the sample.

Explained via the paper, the treatment or condition label denotes: live attenuated yellow fever vaccine strain. A standard Ficoll-Paque protocol was used to isolate PBMCs from peripheral blood. CD4 and CD8 T-cell fractions were isolated with Dynabeads CD4 and CD8 positive selection kits. TriZol was used to extract RNA from bulk PBMCs, CD4 and CD8 fractions, and dextramer-positive and dextramer-negative fractions. The data stem from a study of T cells after yellow fever vaccination (dated by TCRdb to about 2019). Study-level background: The SMART-Seq v4 Ultra Low Input RNA kit was used to prepare libraries from fractions with low cell numbers. Bulk TCR alpha and beta repertoires were sequenced longitudinally to track T-cell clones before and after primary and booster YFV17D yellow fever vaccination. The cohort comprised two healthy male donors, one aged 18 to 30 and one aged 30 to 40 years. Blood was collected at multiple timepoints before and after primary and secondary immunization, and bulk PBMC replicates and cell subsets were isolated.

Results and caveats for the whole study, not just this receptor: Only a couple of donors were included in the study, so the extent to which the findings can be generalized is limited. Most clones expanded after primary vaccination were re-detected after the booster (almost 97% of CD4 and approximately 88% of CD8), suggesting broad memory maintenance. FACS-sorted repertoires could contain abundant contaminating clonotypes from the bulk population, so computational filtering was required. A small fraction of clonotypes appeared in both the CD4 and CD8 compartments, likely as a result of convergent recombination. Compared with the primary T-cell response, the secondary T-cell response was weaker but faster, peaking on day 5 rather than day 15.

Rearrangement joined TRBV19 to TRBJ2-3; the D gene is not confidently resolved. The clonotype comes from a man younger than 35 who received the YFV17D yellow fever vaccine. This specimen consisted of CD4+ T cells sorted from PBMCs, obtained 45 days after the yellow fever booster vaccination. The CDR3 here reads CASSAGTSTDTQYF. The DNA is TGTGCCAGTAGTGCAGGTACTAGCACAGATACGCAGTATTTT.